These T cell receptor beta chains were read from a single sample in a study of CD8+CD57+ T cells in acquired aplastic anemia. TCRdb re-derived calls from the reads in MiXCR, one entry per CDR3 protein. The sample records about 200,000 distinct CDR3 sequences, 30% to 40% being singletons. Input material: sorted CD4+, CD8+, or CD8+CD57+ T cells (not recorded which) from PBMCs. The receptors shown here come from a human donor in good health, serving as a control. CDR3s include the opening cysteine and the closing phenylalanine or tryptophan. The order of the fields is CDR3 protein, CDR3 DNA, V gene, clone size, D gene, J gene. The D gene is left open where the match is weak. Size tells how often a clone was seen (once, few, many) or the class of an expanded clone, and some rows leave it out.

CASSKYRNSNQPQHF,TGTGCCAGCAGTAAATACAGGAATAGCAATCAGCCCCAGCATTTT,TRBV6-1,-,-,TRBJ1-5
CARSPQGYNEQFF,TGCGCCAGGAGCCCACAGGGGTACAATGAGCAGTTCTTC,TRBV5-1,-,TRBD1,TRBJ2-1
CALLTVNTEAFF,TGTGCCCTCTTGACAGTTAACACTGAAGCTTTCTTT,TRBV30,few,-,TRBJ1-1
CSVPQGSGNTEAFF,TGCAGCGTGCCCCAGGGGTCGGGGAACACTGAAGCTTTCTTT,TRBV29-1,-,-,TRBJ1-1
CASSLSTGYGYTF,TGTGCCAGCAGCCTATCGACAGGCTATGGCTACACCTTC,TRBV7-8,-,-,TRBJ1-2
CASSQVGRAADTDTQYF,TGTGCCAGCAGCCAAGTCGGGAGGGCCGCGGACACAGATACGCAGTATTTT,TRBV3-1,-,TRBD2,TRBJ2-3
CASRIGQGAYGYTF,TGTGCCAGTAGGATCGGACAGGGGGCATATGGCTACACCTTC,TRBV19,many,TRBD1,TRBJ1-2
CASSYLAGHSYNEQLF,TGTGCCAGCAGCTACCTAGCGGGACACTCCTACAATGAGCAGCTCTTC,TRBV6-2/TRBV6-3,-,TRBD2,TRBJ2-1
CASSVGDFFETDTQYF,TGCGCCAGCAGCGTGGGGGACTTTTTCGAAACAGATACGCAGTATTTT,TRBV5-1,few,-,TRBJ2-3
CSAGQGASYEQYF,TGCAGTGCTGGACAGGGGGCCTCCTACGAGCAGTACTTC,TRBV20-1,many,TRBD1,TRBJ2-7
CASSLRGTAATEAFF,TGTGCCAGCAGCTTAAGAGGGACAGCCGCGACTGAAGCTTTCTTT,TRBV11-2,once,TRBD1,TRBJ1-1
CASPLSQGEIAEAFF,TGTGCCAGCCCACTATCTCAGGGGGAAATCGCTGAAGCTTTCTTT,TRBV18,-,TRBD1,TRBJ1-1
CASSADSGNSYNEQFF,TGTGCCAGCAGCGCCGATAGCGGGAATTCCTACAATGAGCAGTTCTTC,TRBV4-2,few,TRBD2,TRBJ2-1
CSARETASGRPWRETDTQYF,TGCAGTGCTAGAGAAACGGCTAGCGGGAGGCCCTGGAGGGAAACAGATACGCAGTATTTT,TRBV20-1,-,TRBD2,TRBJ2-3
CSASTSANEQFF,TGCAGTGCTAGTACGAGCGCCAATGAGCAGTTCTTC,TRBV20-1,-,-,TRBJ2-1
CASSQRQGSEGYTF,TGTGCCAGCAGCCAGAGACAGGGTTCGGAAGGCTACACCTTC,TRBV2,many,TRBD1,TRBJ1-2
CASSLTSGTTYEQYF,TGCGCCAGCAGCCTTACTAGCGGTACTACCTACGAGCAGTACTTC,TRBV4-1,few,TRBD2,TRBJ2-7
CASWPAGRTQYF,TGTGCCAGCTGGCCAGCGGGGAGGACCCAGTACTTC,TRBV7-6,-,TRBD2,TRBJ2-5
CASTPGQGYEQYF,TGTGCCAGCACCCCGGGACAGGGTTACGAGCAGTACTTC,TRBV12-3/TRBV12-4,once,TRBD1,TRBJ2-7
CASSSTGPGQRKNTEAFF,TGTGCCAGCAGCTCCACCGGGCCAGGCCAGAGGAAAAACACTGAAGCTTTCTTT,TRBV7-9,many,-,TRBJ1-1
CASSYYGQGNSPLHF,TGTGCCAGCAGTTACTACGGACAGGGGAATTCACCCCTCCACTTT,TRBV6-5,many,TRBD1,TRBJ1-6
CATSREAEFSNQPQHF,TGTGCCACCAGCAGAGAAGCCGAGTTTAGCAATCAGCCCCAGCATTTT,TRBV15,many,-,TRBJ1-5
CASGEQGSGVTEAFF,TGTGCCAGCGGCGAACAGGGTAGCGGGGTCACTGAAGCTTTCTTT,TRBV2,-,-,TRBJ1-1
CATSSRGQPQHF,TGTGCCACCAGCAGCAGGGGTCAGCCCCAGCATTTT,TRBV15,medium-sized,-,TRBJ1-5
CASSRLAGLAYEQYF,TGTGCCAGCAGTAGGCTAGCGGGACTGGCCTACGAGCAGTACTTC,TRBV6-1,few,TRBD2,TRBJ2-7
CSANHPGQSLHEQYF,TGCAGTGCCAACCACCCGGGACAGTCGCTCCACGAGCAGTACTTC,TRBV20-1,many,TRBD1,TRBJ2-7
CASSQPTREQFF,TGCGCCAGCAGCCAACCCACGCGTGAGCAGTTCTTC,TRBV4-1,few,-,TRBJ2-1
CASTGQISNQPQHF,TGTGCCAGCACGGGACAAATTAGCAATCAGCCCCAGCATTTT,TRBV2,once,-,TRBJ1-5
CASSLRVSGRTEAFF,TGTGCCAGCAGCTTAAGGGTCTCAGGCCGGACTGAAGCTTTCTTT,TRBV7-9,many,-,TRBJ1-1
CASSLGGLTSGNTIYF,TGCGCCAGCAGCTTGGGCGGACTTACCTCTGGAAACACCATATATTTT,TRBV5-1,-,-,TRBJ1-3
CASSPDREALYEQYF,TGCGCCAGCAGTCCCGACAGGGAGGCGCTCTACGAGCAGTACTTC,TRBV10-2,-,-,TRBJ2-7
CASSVPGQDGDGYTF,TGTGCCAGTAGTGTACCGGGACAGGATGGCGATGGCTACACCTTC,TRBV19,once,TRBD1,TRBJ1-2
CASSPYVGENAYTF,TGTGCCAGCAGCCCTTACGTGGGGGAAAACGCCTACACCTTC,TRBV2,-,-,TRBJ1-2
CASSESLGYYNEQFF,TGCGCCAGCAGTGAGTCACTAGGGTACTACAATGAGCAGTTCTTC,TRBV10-2,-,-,TRBJ2-1
CAISDRDRSNSPLHF,TGTGCCATCAGTGACCGGGACAGGTCTAATTCACCCCTCCACTTT,TRBV10-3,medium-sized,TRBD1,TRBJ1-6
CASSPTTTSGSYEQYF,TGTGCCAGCAGCCCAACCACGACTAGCGGGAGCTACGAGCAGTACTTC,TRBV11-2,-,TRBD2,TRBJ2-7
CASRGRTGPNEQYF,TGTGCCAGCAGGGGGAGGACAGGGCCAAACGAGCAGTACTTC,TRBV12-3/TRBV12-4,-,TRBD1,TRBJ2-7